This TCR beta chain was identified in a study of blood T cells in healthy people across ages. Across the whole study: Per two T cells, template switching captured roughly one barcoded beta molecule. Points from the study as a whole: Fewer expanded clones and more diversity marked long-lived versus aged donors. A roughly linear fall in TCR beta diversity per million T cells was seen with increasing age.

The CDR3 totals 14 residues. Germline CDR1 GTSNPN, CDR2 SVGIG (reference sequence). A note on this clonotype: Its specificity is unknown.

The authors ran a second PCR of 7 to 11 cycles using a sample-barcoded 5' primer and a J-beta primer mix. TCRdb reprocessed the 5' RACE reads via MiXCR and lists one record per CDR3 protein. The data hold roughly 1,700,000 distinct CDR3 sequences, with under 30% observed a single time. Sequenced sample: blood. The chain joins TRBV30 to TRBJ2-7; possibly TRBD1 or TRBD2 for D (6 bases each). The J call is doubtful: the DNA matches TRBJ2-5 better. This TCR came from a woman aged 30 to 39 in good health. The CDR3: CAWSSSGAGKTQYF. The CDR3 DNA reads TGTGCCTGGAGTTCGTCGGGGGCAGGAAAGACCCAGTACTTC.